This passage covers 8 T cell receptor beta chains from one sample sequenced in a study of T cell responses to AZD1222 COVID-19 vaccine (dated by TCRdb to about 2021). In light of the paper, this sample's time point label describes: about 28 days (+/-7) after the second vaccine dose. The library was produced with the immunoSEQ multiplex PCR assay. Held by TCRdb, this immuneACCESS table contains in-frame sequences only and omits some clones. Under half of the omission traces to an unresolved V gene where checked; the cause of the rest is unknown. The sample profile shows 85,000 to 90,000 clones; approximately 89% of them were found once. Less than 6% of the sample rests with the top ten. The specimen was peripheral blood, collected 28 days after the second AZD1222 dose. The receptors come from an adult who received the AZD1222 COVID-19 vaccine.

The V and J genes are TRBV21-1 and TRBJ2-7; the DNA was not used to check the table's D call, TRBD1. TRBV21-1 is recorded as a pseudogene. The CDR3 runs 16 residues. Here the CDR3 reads CASSAETGTFTYEQYV. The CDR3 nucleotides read TGTGCCAGCAGCGCAGAGACCGGGACATTCACCTACGAGCAGTACGTC.

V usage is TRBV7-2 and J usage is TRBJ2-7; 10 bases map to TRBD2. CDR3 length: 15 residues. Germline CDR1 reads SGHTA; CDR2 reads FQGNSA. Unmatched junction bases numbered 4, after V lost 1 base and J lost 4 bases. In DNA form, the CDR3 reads TGTGCCAGCAGCTTAGACAGCGGGGGGGCGTACGAGCAGTACTTC. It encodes CASSLDSGGAYEQYF.

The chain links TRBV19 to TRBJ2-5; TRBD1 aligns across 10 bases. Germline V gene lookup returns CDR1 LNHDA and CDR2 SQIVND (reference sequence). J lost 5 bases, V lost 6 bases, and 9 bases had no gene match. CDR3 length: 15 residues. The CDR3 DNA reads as TGTGCCAGTAGATCCGACAGGGGGCATCGGGAGACCCAGTACTTC. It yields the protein CASRSDRGHRETQYF.

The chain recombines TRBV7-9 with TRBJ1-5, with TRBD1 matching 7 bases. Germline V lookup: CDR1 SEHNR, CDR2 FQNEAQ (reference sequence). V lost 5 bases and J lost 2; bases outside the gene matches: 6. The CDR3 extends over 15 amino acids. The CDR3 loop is CASSQAGTGNQPQHF. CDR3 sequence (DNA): TGTGCCAGCAGCCAAGCCGGGACAGGCAATCAGCCCCAGCATTTT.

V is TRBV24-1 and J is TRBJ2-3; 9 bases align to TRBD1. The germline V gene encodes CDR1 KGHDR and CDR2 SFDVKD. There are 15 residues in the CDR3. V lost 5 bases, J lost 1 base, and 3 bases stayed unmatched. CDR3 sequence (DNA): TGTGCCACCAGTGGAAGGACAGGGGGCACAGATACGCAGTATTTT. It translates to CATSGRTGGTDTQYF.

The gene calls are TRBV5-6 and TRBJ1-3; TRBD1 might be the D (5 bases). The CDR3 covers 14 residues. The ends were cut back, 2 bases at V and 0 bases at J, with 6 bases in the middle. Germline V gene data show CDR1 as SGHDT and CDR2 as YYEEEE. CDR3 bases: TGTGCCAGCAGCTTCAGGGCCTCTGGAAACACCATATATTTT. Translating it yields CASSFRASGNTIYF.

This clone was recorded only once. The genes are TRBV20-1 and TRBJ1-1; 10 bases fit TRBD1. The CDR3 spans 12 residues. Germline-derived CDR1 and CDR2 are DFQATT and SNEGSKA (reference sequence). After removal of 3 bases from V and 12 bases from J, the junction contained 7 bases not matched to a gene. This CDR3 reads CSASGTGEVTFF. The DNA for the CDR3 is TGCAGTGCTAGTGGGACAGGGGAGGTAACTTTCTTT.

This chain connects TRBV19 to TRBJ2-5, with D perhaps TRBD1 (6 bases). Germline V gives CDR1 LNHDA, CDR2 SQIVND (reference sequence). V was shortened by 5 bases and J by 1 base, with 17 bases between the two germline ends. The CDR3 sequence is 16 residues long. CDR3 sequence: CASSPGARAIQETQYF. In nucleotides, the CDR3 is TGTGCCAGTAGTCCAGGGGCAAGAGCCATCCAAGAGACCCAGTACTTC.